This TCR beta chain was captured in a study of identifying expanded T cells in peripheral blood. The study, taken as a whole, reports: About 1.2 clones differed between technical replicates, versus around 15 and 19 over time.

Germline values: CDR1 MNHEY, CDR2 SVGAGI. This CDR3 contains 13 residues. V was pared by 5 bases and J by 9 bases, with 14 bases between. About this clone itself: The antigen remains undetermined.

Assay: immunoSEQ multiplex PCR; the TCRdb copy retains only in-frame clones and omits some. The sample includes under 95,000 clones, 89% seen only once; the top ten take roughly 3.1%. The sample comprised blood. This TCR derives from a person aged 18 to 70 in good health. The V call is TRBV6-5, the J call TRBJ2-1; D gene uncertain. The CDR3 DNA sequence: TGTGCCAGCAGTCGAAAAGGGATTCTTGAGCAGTTCTTC. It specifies CASSRKGILEQFF.